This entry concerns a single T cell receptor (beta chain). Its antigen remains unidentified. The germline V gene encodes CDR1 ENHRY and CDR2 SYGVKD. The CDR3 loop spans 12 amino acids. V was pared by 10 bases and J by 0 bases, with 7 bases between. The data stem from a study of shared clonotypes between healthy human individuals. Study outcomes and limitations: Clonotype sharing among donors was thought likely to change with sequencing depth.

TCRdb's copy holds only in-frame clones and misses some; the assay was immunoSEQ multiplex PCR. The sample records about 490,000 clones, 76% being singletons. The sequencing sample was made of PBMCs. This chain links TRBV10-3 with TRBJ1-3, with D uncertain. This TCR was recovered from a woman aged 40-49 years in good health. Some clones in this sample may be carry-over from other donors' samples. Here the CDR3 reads CATGLSGNTIYF. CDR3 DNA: TGTGCCACCGGCCTCTCTGGAAACACCATATATTTT.